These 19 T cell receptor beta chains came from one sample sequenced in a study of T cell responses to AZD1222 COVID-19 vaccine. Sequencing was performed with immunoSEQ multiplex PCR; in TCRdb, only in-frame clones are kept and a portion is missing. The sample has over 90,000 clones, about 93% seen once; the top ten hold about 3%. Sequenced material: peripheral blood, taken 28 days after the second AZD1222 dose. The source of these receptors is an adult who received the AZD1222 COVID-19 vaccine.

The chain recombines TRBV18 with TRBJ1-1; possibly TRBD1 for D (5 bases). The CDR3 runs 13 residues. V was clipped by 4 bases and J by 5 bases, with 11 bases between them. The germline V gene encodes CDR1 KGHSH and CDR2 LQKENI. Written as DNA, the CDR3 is TGTGCCAGCTCACTCCCCGGGGGAACTGAAGCTTTCTTT. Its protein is CASSLPGGTEAFF.

The DNA of the CDR3 is TGTGCCAGCAGCACCGGAGAAACCTCTAACTATGGCTACACCTTC. It yields the protein CASSTGETSNYGYTF. This sequence joins TRBV21-1 and TRBJ1-2. TRBV21-1 is marked as a pseudogene. The CDR3 has 15 residues.

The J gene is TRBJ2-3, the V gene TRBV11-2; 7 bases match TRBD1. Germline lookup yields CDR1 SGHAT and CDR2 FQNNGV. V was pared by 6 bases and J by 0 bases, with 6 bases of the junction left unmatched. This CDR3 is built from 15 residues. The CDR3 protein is CASSRQGWSTDTQYF. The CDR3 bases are TGTGCCAGCAGTAGACAGGGATGGAGCACAGATACGCAGTATTTT.

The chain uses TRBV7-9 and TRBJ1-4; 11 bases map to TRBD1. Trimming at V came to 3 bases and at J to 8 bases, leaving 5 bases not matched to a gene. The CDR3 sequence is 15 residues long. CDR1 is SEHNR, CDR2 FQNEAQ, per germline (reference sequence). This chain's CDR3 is CASSFGTGGQEKLFF. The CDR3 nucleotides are TGTGCCAGCAGCTTCGGGACAGGGGGACAGGAAAAACTGTTTTTT.

CDR3 sequence (DNA): TGTGCCAGCAGTGAATTCGGGGGGGCAGGAACTGAAGCTTTCTTT. Amino acids: CASSEFGGAGTEAFF. The chain employs TRBV25-1 and TRBJ1-1, with D possibly being TRBD1 (6 bases). Trimming left V 1 base short and J 5 bases short, with 14 bases between. In germline, CDR1 is MGHDK, CDR2 SYGVNS. CDR3 length: 15 amino acids.

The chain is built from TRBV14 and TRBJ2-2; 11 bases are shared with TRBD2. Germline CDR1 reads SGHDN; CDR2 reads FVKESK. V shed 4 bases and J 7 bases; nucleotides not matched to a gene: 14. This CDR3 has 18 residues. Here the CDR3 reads CASSRTSGGPGGIGELFF. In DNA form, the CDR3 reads TGTGCCAGCAGCCGAACTAGCGGGGGCCCCGGAGGAATCGGGGAGCTGTTTTTT.

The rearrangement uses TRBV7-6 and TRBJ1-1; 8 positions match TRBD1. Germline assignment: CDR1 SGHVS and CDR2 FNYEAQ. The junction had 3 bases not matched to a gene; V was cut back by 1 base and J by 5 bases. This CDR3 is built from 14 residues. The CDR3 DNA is TGTGCCAGCAGCTTAGGGACAGGGAGAACTGAAGCTTTCTTT. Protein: CASSLGTGRTEAFF.

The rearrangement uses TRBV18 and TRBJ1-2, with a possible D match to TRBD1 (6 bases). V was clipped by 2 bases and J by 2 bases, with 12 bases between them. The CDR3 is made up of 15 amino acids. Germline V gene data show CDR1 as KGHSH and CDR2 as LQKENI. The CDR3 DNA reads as TGTGCCAGCTCACCATCGGACAGAATCAACTATGGCTACACCTTC. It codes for CASSPSDRINYGYTF.

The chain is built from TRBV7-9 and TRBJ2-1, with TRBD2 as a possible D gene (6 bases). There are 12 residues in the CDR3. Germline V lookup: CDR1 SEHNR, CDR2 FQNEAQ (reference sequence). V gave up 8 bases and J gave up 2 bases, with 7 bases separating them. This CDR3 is CASGGTYNEQFF. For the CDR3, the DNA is TGTGCCAGCGGCGGGACCTACAATGAGCAGTTCTTC.

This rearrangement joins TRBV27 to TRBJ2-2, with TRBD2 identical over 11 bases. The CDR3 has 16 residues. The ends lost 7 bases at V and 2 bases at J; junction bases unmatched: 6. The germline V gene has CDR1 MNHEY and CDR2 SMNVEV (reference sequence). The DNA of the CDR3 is TGTGCCAGCACCGTACTAGCGGGGGCCAACACCGGGGAGCTGTTTTTT. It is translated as CASTVLAGANTGELFF.

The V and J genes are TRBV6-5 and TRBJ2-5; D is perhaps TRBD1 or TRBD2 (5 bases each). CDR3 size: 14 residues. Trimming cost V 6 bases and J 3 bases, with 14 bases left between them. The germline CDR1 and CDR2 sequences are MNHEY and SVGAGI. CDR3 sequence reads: CASRRGKGKETQYF. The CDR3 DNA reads TGTGCCAGCAGGAGGGGAAAAGGCAAAGAGACCCAGTACTTC.

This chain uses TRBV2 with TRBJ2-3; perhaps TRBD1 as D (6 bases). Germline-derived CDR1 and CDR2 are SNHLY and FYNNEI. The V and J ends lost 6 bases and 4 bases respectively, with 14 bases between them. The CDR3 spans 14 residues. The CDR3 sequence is CASSKGGLPDTQYF. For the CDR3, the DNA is TGTGCCAGCAGCAAAGGGGGATTGCCAGATACGCAGTATTTT.

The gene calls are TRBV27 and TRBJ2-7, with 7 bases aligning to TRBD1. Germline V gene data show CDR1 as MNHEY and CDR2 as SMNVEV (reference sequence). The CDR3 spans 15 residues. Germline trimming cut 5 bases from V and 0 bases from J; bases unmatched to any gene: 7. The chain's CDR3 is CASSDRATSSYEQYF. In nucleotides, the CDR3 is TGTGCCAGCAGTGACAGGGCTACAAGCTCCTACGAGCAGTACTTC.

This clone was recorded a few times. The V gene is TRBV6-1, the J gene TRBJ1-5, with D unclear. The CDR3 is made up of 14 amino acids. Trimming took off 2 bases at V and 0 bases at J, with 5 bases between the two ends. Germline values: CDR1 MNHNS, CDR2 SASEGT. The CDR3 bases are TGTGCCAGCAGTGAACACTTTAGCAATCAGCCCCAGCATTTT. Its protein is CASSEHFSNQPQHF.

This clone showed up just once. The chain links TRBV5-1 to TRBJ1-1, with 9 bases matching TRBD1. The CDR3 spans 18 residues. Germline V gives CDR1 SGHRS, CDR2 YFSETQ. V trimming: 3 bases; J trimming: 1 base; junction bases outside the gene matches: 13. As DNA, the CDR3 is TGCGCCAGCAGCTCTCCTCCGGGACAGGGTTTTGGGAACACTGAAGCTTTCTTT. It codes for CASSSPPGQGFGNTEAFF.

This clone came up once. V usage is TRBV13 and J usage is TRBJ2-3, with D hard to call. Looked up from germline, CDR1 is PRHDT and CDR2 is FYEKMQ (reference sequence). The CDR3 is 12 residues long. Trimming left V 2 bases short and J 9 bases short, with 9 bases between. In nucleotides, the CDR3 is TGTGCCAGCAGCTTAACCCAAGGGACGCAGTATTTT. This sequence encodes CASSLTQGTQYF.

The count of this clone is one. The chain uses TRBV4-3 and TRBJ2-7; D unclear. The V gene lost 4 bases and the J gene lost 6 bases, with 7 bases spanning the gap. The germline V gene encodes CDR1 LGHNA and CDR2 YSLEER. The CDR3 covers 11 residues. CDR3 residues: CASSPKGEQYF. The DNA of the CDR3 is TGCGCCAGCAGCCCCAAGGGCGAGCAGTACTTC.

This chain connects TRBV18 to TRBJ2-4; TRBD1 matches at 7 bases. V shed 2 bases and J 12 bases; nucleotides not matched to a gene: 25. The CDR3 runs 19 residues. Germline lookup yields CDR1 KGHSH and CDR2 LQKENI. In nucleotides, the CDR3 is TGTGCCAGCTCACCATGGAAGGGACAGCGCCCTACCTTTAGTGAGACTCAGTACTTC. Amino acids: CASSPWKGQRPTFSETQYF.

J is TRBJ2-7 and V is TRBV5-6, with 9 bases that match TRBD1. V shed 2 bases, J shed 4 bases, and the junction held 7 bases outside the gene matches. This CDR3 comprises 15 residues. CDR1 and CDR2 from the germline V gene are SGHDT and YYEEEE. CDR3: CASSLVGQGQYEQYF. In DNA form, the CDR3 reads TGTGCCAGCAGCTTAGTGGGACAGGGACAGTACGAGCAGTACTTC. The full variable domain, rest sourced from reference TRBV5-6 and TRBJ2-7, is DAGVTQSPTHLIKTRGQQVTLRCSPKSGHDTVSWYQQALGQGPQFIFQYYEEEERQRGNFPDRFSGHQFPNYSSELNVNALLLGDSALYLCASSLVGQGQYEQYFGPGTRLTVT.